The rows below give T cell receptor beta chains drawn from one sample of a study of glioma-infiltrating T cells after dendritic cell vaccination. Sequenced by immunoSEQ multiplex PCR; TCRdb stores in-frame clones only, minus some. Among 95,000 to 110,000 clones, more than 80% were seen once, and the ten largest hold approximately 12%. The source material was blood, sampled before dendritic cell vaccination. These receptors were taken from a human donor with glioblastoma. Both conserved end residues are trimmed from each CDR3.

TRBV13	TRBJ2-5	ASSLVAGGPGETQY
TRBV19	TRBJ1-1	ASSIGTGELSTEAF
TRBV11-3	TRBJ2-5	ASGGVETQY
TRBV27	TRBJ1-4	ASSSRQGAVVGKLF
TRBV5-6	TRBJ2-1	ASRPYGSYNEQF
TRBV30	TRBJ1-2	AWSVLPGVGDGYT
TRBV2	TRBJ2-1	ASSEDNFDYNEQF
TRBV19	TRBJ2-7	ASTGGTTYEQY
TRBV7-9	TRBJ2-3	ASSGVGAIGTDTQY
TRBV7-8	TRBJ2-7	ASSLLYGNEQY
TRBV14	TRBJ2-3	ASSHPTGLDTQY
TRBV5-4	TRBJ2-5	ASSLETSGGQETQY
TRBV30	TRBJ2-3	AWSETPRVLTDTQY
TRBV5-6	TRBJ1-1	ASSFPLTETEAF
TRBV30	TRBJ1-2	ASALGDHYGYT